The clone carrying this TCR beta chain occurred a few times. This entry is derived from a study of T-cell reconstitution after alpha-beta-depleted transplantation in children. Using unique molecular identifiers, the investigators prepared the TCRbeta library. TCRdb used MiXCR to reprocess the PCR reads, holding one entry per CDR3 protein. There are about 640,000 distinct CDR3 sequences in the sample; approximately 15% occur only once, and 0.9% to 1.2% lies in the top ten. Germline CDR1 MNHEY, CDR2 SVGEGT. Between the trimmed V and J ends, which lost 2 bases and 6 bases, there was a span of 11 bases. The CDR3 loop spans 14 amino acids.

The chain employs TRBV6-2 or TRBV6-3 and TRBJ1-5; possibly TRBD1 for D (5 bases). The material sequenced was PBMCs from the stem cell graft donor, taken from the stem cell graft. This receptor was identified in a human donor who donated a stem cell graft to a child with acute myeloid leukemia. CDR3 in amino acids: CASSYLGTPQPQHF. The CDR3 DNA follows: TGTGCCAGCAGTTACCTTGGGACGCCTCAGCCCCAGCATTTT.